These 22 T cell receptor beta chains came from one sample sequenced in a study of blood T cell repertoires in COVID-19. Assay used: immunoSEQ multiplex PCR; TCRdb lists only in-frame clones, some missing. Among about 61,000 clones listed, around 77% were seen once. The sequencing sample was made of peripheral blood. Source of these receptors: a man older than 75 with active or convalescent COVID-19.

This clone has only one observation. The chain combines TRBV7-9 with TRBJ1-5, with D unresolved. The V end lost 5 bases, the J end lost 5 bases, and 13 bases lay between the germline ends. From germline, CDR1 is SEHNR and CDR2 FQNEAQ (reference sequence). The CDR3 runs to 14 residues. Written as DNA, the CDR3 is TGTGCCAGCAGCGGCCAAAACGTCGATCAGCCCCAGCATTTT. Encoded protein: CASSGQNVDQPQHF.

The chain is built from TRBV12-3 or TRBV12-4 and TRBJ1-1; TRBD1 might be the D (6 bases). V was pared by 4 bases and J by 3 bases, with 9 bases between. CDR3 length: 13 amino acids. CDR3 DNA sequence: TGTGCCAGCAGTTCCCAGGGGCACACTGAAGCTTTCTTT. It specifies CASSSQGHTEAFF.

This chain joins TRBV5-4 and TRBJ1-5, with D hard to call. V was clipped by 0 bases and J by 3 bases, with 10 bases between them. Germline V gene sequence: CDR1 SGHNT, CDR2 YYREEE (reference sequence). The CDR3 spans 15 residues. CDR3 sequence reads: CASSLGGLNNQPQHF. The CDR3 region has the DNA TGTGCCAGCAGCTTGGGAGGTCTCAACAATCAGCCCCAGCATTTT.

This clone was seen more than once but under ten times. The V gene is TRBV9, the J gene TRBJ2-3, with 8 bases that match TRBD2. Germline V CDR1 and CDR2: SGDLS, YYNGEE. The J segment lost 0 bases and the V segment lost 0 bases, leaving 3 bases of the junction unmatched. This CDR3 region has 16 residues. CDR3 residues: CASSVDPGGSTDTQYF. The CDR3, as DNA: TGTGCCAGCAGCGTAGATCCGGGGGGGAGCACAGATACGCAGTATTTT. Based on the CDR3 plus reference TRBV9 and TRBJ2-3, the full variable domain is DSGVTQTPKHLITATGQRVTLRCSPRSGDLSVYWYQQSLDQGLQFLIQYYNGEERAKGNILERFSAQQFPDLHSELNLSSLELGDSALYFCASSVDPGGSTDTQYFGPGTRLTVL.

The rearrangement uses TRBV5-6 and TRBJ2-7; TRBD1 agrees at 11 bases. The CDR3 spans 14 residues. The V gene end was trimmed by 5 bases and the J gene end by 5 bases; junction bases not matched to a gene: 6. CDR1 and CDR2 (germline): SGHDT, YYEEEE. CDR3 region: CASRRTGGRDEQYF. CDR3 DNA sequence: TGTGCCAGCAGGCGGACAGGGGGCAGGGACGAGCAGTACTTC.

J is TRBJ2-7 and V is TRBV7-2; weak D call: TRBD2 (5 bases). The ends were cut back, 5 bases at V and 0 bases at J, with 8 bases in the middle. Germline V gives CDR1 SGHTA, CDR2 FQGNSA. This CDR3 is built from 13 residues. The DNA for the CDR3 is TGTGCCAGCAGCCCACTAGGCTCCTACGAGCAGTACTTC. Translation gives CASSPLGSYEQYF.

The chain links TRBV28 to TRBJ1-4; D is uncertain. Germline values: CDR1 MDHEN, CDR2 SYDVKM. The CDR3 length is 14 residues. Trimming took off 6 bases at V and 6 bases at J, with 14 bases between the two ends. The CDR3 spells CASSPTGRDEKLFF. The CDR3 nucleotides are TGTGCCAGCAGCCCCACGGGTCGGGATGAAAAACTGTTTTTT.

This clone appeared a few times. This chain uses TRBV28 with TRBJ2-2; perhaps TRBD1 as D (6 bases). V was pared by 3 bases and J by 4 bases, with 9 bases between. Germline V gives CDR1 MDHEN, CDR2 SYDVKM. The CDR3 is 14 residues long. DNA of the CDR3: TGTGCCAGCAGTTTTACAGGGCTCACCGGGGAGCTGTTTTTT. It codes for CASSFTGLTGELFF.

The genes are TRBV11-2 and TRBJ2-3; D may be TRBD2 (5 bases). Germline assignment: CDR1 SGHAT and CDR2 FQNNGV. Trimming took off 1 base at V and 4 bases at J, with 15 bases between the two ends. The CDR3 runs to 16 residues. CDR3 amino acids: CASSLGATRRADTQYF. DNA of the CDR3: TGTGCCAGCAGCTTAGGCGCTACTAGACGTGCAGATACGCAGTATTTT.

J is TRBJ2-7 and V is TRBV9, with TRBD2 identical over 7 bases. V dropped 2 bases and J dropped 2; count of bases not matched to a gene: 4. The CDR3 length is 14 residues. Germline loops: CDR1 SGDLS, CDR2 YYNGEE. In nucleotides, the CDR3 is TGTGCCAGCAGCGTCAGCGGGAAGACCTACGAGCAGTACTTC. This codes for CASSVSGKTYEQYF. The full variable domain, rest sourced from reference TRBV9 and TRBJ2-7, is DSGVTQTPKHLITATGQRVTLRCSPRSGDLSVYWYQQSLDQGLQFLIQYYNGEERAKGNILERFSAQQFPDLHSELNLSSLELGDSALYFCASSVSGKTYEQYFGPGTRLTVT.

The gene calls are TRBV29-1 and TRBJ1-2; 9 nucleotides match TRBD1. Germline assignment: CDR1 SQVTM and CDR2 ANQGSEA. The CDR3 is 10 residues long. Germline trimming cut 6 bases from V and 13 bases from J; bases unmatched to any gene: 6. For the CDR3, the DNA is TGCAGCGTAGGTGACAGGGGGGTCACCTTC. Encoded protein: CSVGDRGVTF.

The J gene is TRBJ2-6, the V gene TRBV2, with 11 positions matching TRBD1. Per the germline V gene, CDR1 is SNHLY and CDR2 is FYNNEI. Trimming removed 7 bases from V and 0 bases from J; junction bases left unmatched: 2. This CDR3 region has 16 residues. DNA for the CDR3: TGTGCCAGCACCGGGACAGGGGGCTCTGGGGCCAACGTCCTGACTTTC. Encoded protein: CASTGTGGSGANVLTF.

This chain links TRBV3-1 (or the pseudogene TRBV3-2) with TRBJ2-7, with a weak D call TRBD2 (6 bases). Germline values: CDR1 LGHDT, CDR2 YNNKEL (reference sequence). Trimming stripped 4 bases from V and 4 bases from J, with 8 bases between. This CDR3 contains 12 residues. Written as DNA, the CDR3 is TGTGCCAGCAGCCGGGACTTTTACGAGCAGTACTTC. Its protein is CASSRDFYEQYF.

The V and J genes are TRBV7-9 and TRBJ2-1, with TRBD1 matching 8 bases. Germline-derived CDR1 and CDR2 are SEHNR and FQNEAQ (reference sequence). Trimming at V came to 5 bases and at J to 7 bases, leaving 7 bases not matched to a gene. The CDR3 totals 14 residues. The DNA of the CDR3 is TGTGCCAGCAGCCTTTCCGGGACAGGTAATGAGCAGTTCTTC. Its protein product is CASSLSGTGNEQFF.

The J gene is TRBJ2-2, the V gene TRBV7-3; 7 nucleotides line up with TRBD1. Germline lookup yields CDR1 SGHTA and CDR2 FQGTGA. With 8 bases clipped from V and 4 bases from J, the junction kept 10 bases outside the gene matches. The CDR3 sequence is 15 residues long. CDR3 sequence reads: CASGTRGLSTGELFF. The CDR3, as DNA: TGTGCCAGCGGCACGAGGGGGCTTAGCACCGGGGAGCTGTTTTTT.

The genes are TRBV7-9 and TRBJ2-1, with a weak D call TRBD1 (6 bases). Germline V gene lookup returns CDR1 SEHNR and CDR2 FQNEAQ (reference sequence). The CDR3 covers 15 residues. The V and J ends lost 0 bases and 3 bases respectively, with 9 bases between them. CDR3 amino acids: CASSLATGHYNEQFF. CDR3 DNA sequence: TGTGCCAGCAGCTTAGCGACAGGCCACTACAATGAGCAGTTCTTC.

The rearrangement links TRBV5-1 to TRBJ2-7; 7 bases are shared with TRBD1. Trimming cost V 2 bases and J 4 bases; bases outside gene matches: 3. Per the germline V gene, CDR1 is SGHRS and CDR2 is YFSETQ. This CDR3 comprises 13 residues. For the CDR3, the DNA is TGCGCCAGCAGCTTTGCAGGGGGTTACGAGCAGTACTTC. It is translated as CASSFAGGYEQYF. Drawing the rest from reference TRBV5-1 and TRBJ2-7, the complete variable domain is KAGVTQTPRYLIKTRGQQVTLSCSPISGHRSVSWYQQTPGQGLQFLFEYFSETQRNKGNFPGRFSGRQFSNSRSEMNVSTLELGDSALYLCASSFAGGYEQYFGPGTRLTVT.

V and J are TRBV19 and TRBJ1-2, with 9 bases fitting TRBD1. CDR1 LNHDA and CDR2 SQIVND come from the germline V gene (reference sequence). J gave up 4 bases and V 4 bases, and 7 bases lay outside the gene matches. The CDR3 covers 15 residues. The CDR3 protein is CASSTGDRVGYGYTF. The CDR3 nucleotides are TGTGCCAGTAGTACGGGGGACAGGGTGGGCTATGGCTACACCTTC.

CDR3 region: CASSMGAFSGNTIYF. DNA for the CDR3: TGTGCCAGCAGCATGGGAGCATTCTCTGGAAACACCATATATTTT. V gene TRBV5-8 combines with J gene TRBJ1-3; no reliable D call. The CDR3 has 15 residues. The V end was cut by 4 bases, the J end by 0 bases, with 11 bases between. CDR1 and CDR2 from the germline V gene are SGHTS and YDEGEE.

This rearrangement joins TRBV11-3 to TRBJ2-3; TRBD2 matches at 8 bases. This CDR3 is built from 13 residues. Germline V CDR1 and CDR2: SGHNT, YENEEA. V shed 9 bases and J 11 bases; nucleotides not matched to a gene: 13. CDR3 protein: CASSRGGATGQYF. For the CDR3, the DNA is TGTGCCAGTTCACGGGGGGGAGCGACGGGGCAGTATTTT.

This sequence joins TRBV5-1 and TRBJ2-7; possibly TRBD1 for D (5 bases). The V and J ends lost 5 bases and 0 bases respectively, with 12 bases between them. The CDR3 length is 14 residues. Germline-derived CDR1 and CDR2 are SGHRS and YFSETQ. CDR3 residues: CASRTTAVSYEQYF. The CDR3 DNA is TGCGCCAGCAGAACGACAGCCGTCTCCTACGAGCAGTACTTC.

The chain combines TRBV2 with TRBJ2-7; the match to TRBD2 covers 9 bases. V shed 4 bases, J shed 7 bases, and the junction held 14 bases outside the gene matches. Germline-derived CDR1 and CDR2 are SNHLY and FYNNEI. CDR3 length equals 16 residues. The CDR3 sequence is CASSGGSGGATGEQYF. The DNA of the CDR3 is TGTGCCAGCAGTGGGGGTAGCGGGGGTGCCACTGGGGAGCAGTACTTC.